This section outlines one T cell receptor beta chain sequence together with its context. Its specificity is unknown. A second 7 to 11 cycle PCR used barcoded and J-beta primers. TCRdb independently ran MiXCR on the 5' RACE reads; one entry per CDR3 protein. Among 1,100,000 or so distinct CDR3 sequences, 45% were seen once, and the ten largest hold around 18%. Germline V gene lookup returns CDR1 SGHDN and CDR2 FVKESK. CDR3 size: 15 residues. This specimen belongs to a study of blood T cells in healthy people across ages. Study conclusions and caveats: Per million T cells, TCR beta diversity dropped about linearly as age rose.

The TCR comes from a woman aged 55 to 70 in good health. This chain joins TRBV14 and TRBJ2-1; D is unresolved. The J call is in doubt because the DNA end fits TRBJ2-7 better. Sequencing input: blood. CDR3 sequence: CASSQGLTSYNEQYF. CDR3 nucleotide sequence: TGTGCCAGCAGCCAAGGACTGACCTCCTACAATGAGCAGTACTTC.